Presented here are 24 T cell receptor beta chains from one specimen sequenced in a study of identical twins. TCRdb passed the 5' RACE reads through MiXCR, listing each CDR3 protein once. The table includes roughly 1.6 million distinct CDR3 sequences, less than 40% detected once. Sample: cord blood. The source is a newborn girl in good health.

This clonotype was counted only a few times. The rearrangement links TRBV19 to TRBJ2-1, with D perhaps assigned TRBD1 or TRBD2 (6 bases each). Per germline, CDR1 LNHDA and CDR2 SQIVND (reference sequence). Between the trimmed V and J ends, which lost 4 bases and 0 bases, there was a span of 16 bases. The CDR3 has 17 amino acids. CDR3 in amino acids: CASSTMEGGSSYNEQFF. Written as DNA, the CDR3 is TGTGCCAGTAGTACCATGGAGGGGGGTAGCTCCTACAATGAGCAGTTCTTC. Together with reference TRBV19 and TRBJ2-1, the CDR3 gives the full variable domain: DGGITQSPKYLFRKEGQNVTLSCEQNLNHDAMYWYRQDPGQGLRLIYYSQIVNDFQKGDIAEGYSVSREKKESFPLTVTSAQKNPTAFYLCASSTMEGGSSYNEQFFGPGTRLTVL.

This chain uses TRBV5-1 with TRBJ2-5; 7 bases are a match to TRBD1. The CDR3 totals 15 residues. The germline gives CDR1 SGHRS, CDR2 YFSETQ. J gave up 2 bases and V 0 bases, and 4 bases lay outside the gene matches. The CDR3 spells CASSLGQGPQETQYF. In DNA, the CDR3 is TGCGCCAGCAGCTTGGGACAGGGCCCTCAAGAGACCCAGTACTTC. Complete variable domain (other parts from reference TRBV5-1 and TRBJ2-5): KAGVTQTPRYLIKTRGQQVTLSCSPISGHRSVSWYQQTPGQGLQFLFEYFSETQRNKGNFPGRFSGRQFSNSRSEMNVSTLELGDSALYLCASSLGQGPQETQYFGPGTRLLVL.

This clonotype was seen more than once but under ten times. The V call is TRBV2, the J call TRBJ2-4; 10 bases line up with TRBD2. With 6 bases clipped from V and 1 base from J, the junction kept 9 bases outside the gene matches. Germline V CDR1 and CDR2: SNHLY, FYNNEI. The CDR3 totals 17 residues. This chain's CDR3 is CASRAGGSGRAKNIQYF. The CDR3 DNA is TGTGCCAGCAGGGCAGGAGGTAGCGGGAGGGCCAAAAACATTCAGTACTTC.

Regarding this clonotype: An end of the junction differs from the germline gene, which may be a read error. The chain uses TRBV7-2 and TRBJ2-2, with a tentative D call TRBD2 (5 bases). This CDR3 has 15 residues. Germline lookup yields CDR1 SGHTA and CDR2 FQGNSA. The DNA of the CDR3 is TGTGCCAGCGGCTTAGTATACGGGATAGGTGGGGAGCTGTTTTTT. Its translation is CASGLVYGIGGELFF.

This clonotype was counted between two and nine times. V and J are TRBV25-1 and TRBJ1-6, with D hard to call. The germline V and J ends were trimmed by 1 base and 10 bases, with 11 bases remaining between them. CDR3 size: 14 residues. Per the germline V gene, CDR1 is MGHDK and CDR2 is SYGVNS. The CDR3 protein is CASSESWVFSPLHF. The DNA for the CDR3 is TGTGCCAGCAGTGAATCGTGGGTTTTCTCACCCCTCCACTTT.

The chain couples TRBV4-1 to TRBJ2-5; no firm D call. The V end was cut by 1 base, the J end by 4 bases, with 7 bases between. This CDR3 is 13 amino acids long. The germline V gene has CDR1 MGHRA and CDR2 YSYEKL. The CDR3, as DNA: TGCGCCAGCAGCCAAGCCCTTCGAGAGACCCAGTACTTC. Translating gives CASSQALRETQYF.

The V gene is TRBV11-3, the J gene TRBJ2-5; D gene uncertain. The germline V gene has CDR1 SGHNT and CDR2 YENEEA. The length of the CDR3 is 14 residues. V was pared by 1 base and J by 11 bases, with 17 bases between. CDR3: CASSLVYVYNEQYF. The DNA for the CDR3 is TGTGCCAGCAGCTTAGTGTATGTCTACAATGAGCAGTACTTC. The variable domain in full, completed from reference TRBV11-3 and TRBJ2-5, reads EAGVVQSPRYKIIEKKQPVAFWCNPISGHNTLYWYLQNLGQGPELLIRYENEEAVDDSQLPKDRFSAERLKGVDSTLKIQPAELGDSAVYLCASSLVYVYNEQYFGPGTRLLVL.

This clonotype has a handful of counts. V is TRBV5-1 and J is TRBJ1-1; no reliable D call. CDR1 SGHRS and CDR2 YFSETQ come from the germline V gene. The V and J ends lost 0 bases and 10 bases respectively, with 10 bases between them. The CDR3 runs 12 residues. The CDR3 DNA reads as TGCGCCAGCAGCTTGGCCGGGGATATAGCTTTCTTT. Translating it yields CASSLAGDIAFF.

This clonotype was detected a few times. V is TRBV21-1 and J is TRBJ2-7; the table assigns TRBD1, which was not confirmed against the DNA. TRBV21-1 is a pseudogene locus. The CDR3 runs 16 residues. CDR3 sequence (DNA): TGTGCCAGCAGCAAAGGGCAGGGACCCCTCACCTACGAGCAGTACTTC. Translation: CASSKGQGPLTYEQYF.

This clonotype was picked up a small number of times. The genes are TRBV20-1 and TRBJ2-5, with 7 nucleotides matching TRBD2. Germline loops: CDR1 DFQATT, CDR2 SNEGSKA (reference sequence). CDR3 length: 17 amino acids. V dropped 3 bases and J dropped 2; count of bases not matched to a gene: 15. For the CDR3, the DNA is TGCAGTGCTAGTCAGGGCTCTAGCGGCAAGTCGCAAGAGACCCAGTACTTC. Translating gives CSASQGSSGKSQETQYF.

The sample holds a few counts of this clonotype. The chain links TRBV13 to TRBJ2-3; TRBD2 matches 9 bases. CDR1 and CDR2 (germline): PRHDT, FYEKMQ (reference sequence). The CDR3 has 17 residues. The J segment lost 3 bases and the V segment lost 5 bases, leaving 12 bases of the junction unmatched. The CDR3 is CASSHPGLALGTDTQYF. In DNA, the CDR3 is TGTGCCAGCAGCCACCCGGGACTAGCCCTAGGTACAGATACGCAGTATTTT.

This chain connects TRBV20-1 to TRBJ2-1; no definite D call. Germline values: CDR1 DFQATT, CDR2 SNEGSKA (reference sequence). The CDR3 totals 11 residues. The germline V and J ends were trimmed by 6 bases and 5 bases, with 8 bases remaining between them. CDR3 sequence (DNA): TGCAGTGCCCAGCCCCACAATGAGCAGTTCTTC. This encodes CSAQPHNEQFF.

This clonotype was seen only once. This chain connects TRBV20-1 to TRBJ1-1, with a tentative D call TRBD1 (6 bases). Trimming left V 7 bases short and J 3 bases short, with 18 bases between. The length of the CDR3 is 14 residues. The germline CDR1 and CDR2 sequences are DFQATT and SNEGSKA (reference sequence). CDR3 in DNA: TGCAGTGACACCAGGGAAGGGACATACACTGAAGCTTTCTTT. Translation gives CSDTREGTYTEAFF.

This chain joins TRBV7-4 and TRBJ1-1; no firm D call. Looked up from germline, CDR1 is SGHVT and CDR2 is SQSDAQ. V was cut by 1 base and J by 3 bases, with 15 bases left in between. The CDR3 has 16 residues. This chain's CDR3 is CASSLERAGRYTEAFF. Here the CDR3 DNA reads TGTGCCAGCAGCTTAGAAAGGGCAGGCCGATACACTGAAGCTTTCTTT.

The V gene is TRBV20-1, the J gene TRBJ2-7; the D gene is possibly TRBD2 (6 bases). The V gene's germline CDR1 is DFQATT and CDR2 SNEGSKA (reference sequence). There are 15 residues in the CDR3. Trimming shortened V by 8 bases and J by 3 bases, and 23 bases separated the two germline ends. CDR3 residues: CSLQGGPRVGYEQYF. The CDR3 nucleotides read TGCAGTCTCCAAGGAGGGCCAAGAGTTGGCTACGAGCAGTACTTC.

This clonotype was observed a few times. V usage is TRBV27 and J usage is TRBJ1-4; D is uncertain. V lost 3 bases to trimming and J lost 5 bases, with 19 bases between them. The CDR3 is 17 residues long. Germline V CDR1 and CDR2: MNHEY, SMNVEV (reference sequence). CDR3 coding DNA: TGTGCCAGCAGTTTTGACGGCCCCCCGCCACCAAATGAAAAACTGTTTTTT. This sequence encodes CASSFDGPPPPNEKLFF.

The chain uses TRBV7-8 and TRBJ2-7, with D perhaps matching TRBD1 (6 bases). The CDR3 contains 12 residues. Germline V gives CDR1 SGHVS, CDR2 FQNEAQ. V lost 5 bases, J lost 5 bases, and 10 bases lay in between. CDR3 DNA: TGTGCCAGCAGCCAAAACAGGGACGAGCAGTACTTC. This sequence encodes CASSQNRDEQYF.

The rearrangement links TRBV6-5 to TRBJ2-2; 7 bases are shared with TRBD1. The CDR3 covers 18 residues. V shed 2 bases and J 0 bases; nucleotides not matched to a gene: 9. Germline V CDR1 and CDR2: MNHEY, SVGAGI. The DNA of the CDR3 is TGTGCCAGCAGTTACGGATCCTCCGGGACAGCGAACACCGGGGAGCTGTTTTTT. It encodes CASSYGSSGTANTGELFF.

The chain combines TRBV20-1 with TRBJ2-7; 8 bases are shared with TRBD2. This CDR3 is 13 amino acids long. J lost 6 bases, V lost 4 bases, and 8 bases had no gene match. Per germline, CDR1 DFQATT and CDR2 SNEGSKA (reference sequence). CDR3 protein: CSAILAGGREQYF. Here the CDR3 DNA reads TGCAGTGCTATCCTTGCGGGGGGCCGCGAGCAGTACTTC.

In DNA form, the CDR3 reads TGTGCCAGCAGCCAAGAGACAGGGGGCAGCAATCAGCCCCAGCATTTT. It translates to CASSQETGGSNQPQHF. The rearrangement links TRBV3-1 to TRBJ1-5, with TRBD1 matching over 10 bases. The CDR3 extends over 16 amino acids. The germline gives CDR1 LGHDT, CDR2 YNNKEL (reference sequence). The junction had 0 bases not matched to a gene; V was cut back by 0 bases and J by 1 base.

CDR3 bases: TGTGCCAGCAGTTTAACAGGGTCGAACACTGAAGCTTTCTTT. Its translation is CASSLTGSNTEAFF. The J gene is TRBJ1-1, the V gene TRBV12-3 or TRBV12-4; D is possibly TRBD1 (6 bases). The CDR3 has 14 residues. V dropped 2 bases and J dropped 1 base, with 8 bases sitting between them.

The rearrangement uses TRBV12-3 or TRBV12-4 and TRBJ2-7; D remains unclear. The CDR3 is made up of 12 amino acids. Trimming cost V 6 bases and J 3 bases, with 9 bases left between them. The CDR3 DNA sequence: TGTGCCAGCAGCCCTAAGTACTACGAGCAGTACTTC. Protein product: CASSPKYYEQYF.

CDR3 coding DNA: TGTGCCATCAGTGATATAGCGGGGGGCACAGATACGCAGTATTTT. This translates into CAISDIAGGTDTQYF. The chain combines TRBV10-3 with TRBJ2-3; 9 bases fit TRBD2. This CDR3 has 15 amino acids. V trimming: 3 bases; J trimming: 1 base; junction bases outside the gene matches: 2. Germline values: CDR1 ENHRY, CDR2 SYGVKD.

This chain connects TRBV12-3 or TRBV12-4 to TRBJ2-1; TRBD2 aligns across 8 bases. The ends lost 4 bases at V and 3 bases at J; junction bases unmatched: 8. The CDR3 runs 16 residues. The DNA of the CDR3 is TGTGCCAGCAGTTACGCCGGGACTAGGGTCTACAATGAGCAGTTCTTC. Protein product: CASSYAGTRVYNEQFF.